What follows are 10 T cell receptor beta chains derived from one specimen sequenced in a study of T cells after posttransplantation cyclophosphamide. The table came from immunoSEQ multiplex PCR; TCRdb's copy has only in-frame clones and leaves some out. The table includes tens of thousands of clones, about 86% detected once. The specimen sequenced was PBMCs. These TCRs come from a man in his thirties or forties with a blood cancer, CMV-positive, and with a related stem cell donor.

The sample holds one count of this clone. The chain uses TRBV7-9 and TRBJ1-2; D uncertain. The CDR3 is 14 amino acids. CDR1 is SEHNR, CDR2 FQNEAQ, per germline (reference sequence). Trimming removed 5 bases from V and 0 bases from J, with 10 bases in between. CDR3 DNA sequence: TGTGCCAGCAGCCCGCGGCGCACTAACTATGGCTACACCTTC. Translating it yields CASSPRRTNYGYTF.

This clone was counted a single time. The chain is built from TRBV9 and TRBJ2-7; D remains ambiguous. CDR1 SGDLS and CDR2 YYNGEE come from the germline V gene. This CDR3 is 15 amino acids long. Between the trimmed V and J ends, which lost 5 bases and 0 bases, there was a span of 15 bases. As DNA, the CDR3 is TGTGCCAGCAGTGTGGATAGCTGGAGCTCCTACGAGCAGTACTTC. Translation: CASSVDSWSSYEQYF.

V usage is TRBV6-5 and J usage is TRBJ2-1; 11 bases align to TRBD1. Germline V lookup: CDR1 MNHEY, CDR2 SVGAGI. The J segment lost 3 bases and the V segment lost 6 bases, leaving 4 bases of the junction unmatched. This CDR3 comprises 15 residues. The CDR3 here is CASSLGQGGYNEQFF. In DNA form, the CDR3 reads TGTGCCAGCAGCCTGGGACAGGGGGGCTACAATGAGCAGTTCTTC.

The chain couples TRBV21-1 to TRBJ1-1; TRBD1 is the table's D call, not checked against the DNA. TRBV21-1 is given as a pseudogene. The CDR3 contains 13 residues. The CDR3: CASTWTGNTEAFF. CDR3 in DNA: TGTGCCAGCACCTGGACAGGGAACACTGAAGCTTTCTTT.

The chain carries TRBV30 and TRBJ2-1; maybe TRBD2 (5 bases). Per germline, CDR1 GTSNPN and CDR2 SVGIG (reference sequence). V was clipped by 0 bases and J by 3 bases, with 12 bases between them. CDR3 length: 15 residues. The chain's CDR3 is CAWSVGSGGYNEQFF. In DNA, the CDR3 is TGTGCCTGGAGTGTAGGGAGTGGCGGCTACAATGAGCAGTTCTTC.

The V and J genes are TRBV29-1 and TRBJ1-1, with a tentative D call TRBD1 (6 bases). This CDR3 has 14 residues. V lost 0 bases and J 4 bases, leaving 12 bases between the germline ends. Germline V CDR1 and CDR2: SQVTM, ANQGSEA. DNA of the CDR3: TGCAGCGTTGAAGACCGTTCAGGGGCCACTGAAGCTTTCTTT. Its protein product is CSVEDRSGATEAFF.

V is TRBV5-1 and J is TRBJ1-3, with 8 nucleotides matching TRBD1. The junction had 2 bases not matched to a gene; V was cut back by 3 bases and J by 0 bases. Germline CDR1 is SGHRS and CDR2 is YFSETQ. The CDR3 totals 15 residues. CDR3 sequence (DNA): TGCGCCAGCAGCTCGGGACAGGCCTCTGGAAACACCATATATTTT. Residues: CASSSGQASGNTIYF.

This sequence joins TRBV28 and TRBJ2-7; D is possibly TRBD1 (6 bases). V was trimmed by 3 bases and J by 4 bases, leaving 16 bases between them. The CDR3 sequence is 15 residues long. Germline V CDR1 and CDR2: MDHEN, SYDVKM. The CDR3 coding sequence is TGTGCCAGCAGTTTTCACAGGGCTATCGGGTACGAGCAGTACTTC. This gives the protein CASSFHRAIGYEQYF.

The chain combines TRBV5-6 with TRBJ2-2, with 7 positions matching TRBD2. Germline trimming cut 3 bases from V and 6 bases from J; bases unmatched to any gene: 8. Germline V gene data show CDR1 as SGHDT and CDR2 as YYEEEE. This CDR3 region has 15 residues. The CDR3 spells CASSWSGMGSGELFF. CDR3 in DNA: TGTGCCAGCAGCTGGAGCGGGATGGGATCCGGGGAGCTGTTTTTT.

In its sample, this clone was seen a few times. V is TRBV11-3 and J is TRBJ2-7, with 9 bases matching TRBD2. The V gene end was trimmed by 1 base and the J gene end by 7 bases; junction bases not matched to a gene: 20. Germline lookup yields CDR1 SGHNT and CDR2 YENEEA. CDR3 size: 19 residues. The CDR3 here is CASSLVRCGSGRISREQYF. For the CDR3, the DNA is TGTGCCAGCAGCTTAGTTAGATGTGGTAGCGGGAGAATTTCTCGAGAGCAGTACTTC.